This T cell receptor beta chain was sequenced in a study of regulatory T cells in long-lasting Graves disease. Overall study: The term persistent Graves' disease signified upward of 5 years on antithyroid drugs with positive TSH receptor antibodies.

The time point denotes: persistent/refractory GD, antithyroid drugs over 5 years with positive TRAb. The authors made the TCR library using RNA they extracted from PBMCs. Arm-PCR with iRepertoire HTBI primers amplified the CDR3 regions for these TCR beta libraries. TCRdb used MiXCR to reprocess the multiplex PCR reads, holding one entry per CDR3 protein. The table has 350,000 to 500,000 distinct CDR3 sequences, around 20% seen once. The V and J ends lost 7 bases and 2 bases, in that order; junction bases with no gene match: 16. Looked up from germline, CDR1 is SGHVS and CDR2 is FQNEAQ. This CDR3 has 18 residues.

The V and J genes are TRBV7-8 and TRBJ2-5; 10 positions agree with TRBD2. The receptor was derived from a female donor with Graves disease. The starting material was peripheral blood mononuclear cells (PBMCs), obtained when the disease was refractory, from a patient treated with antithyroid drugs. The chain's CDR3 is CASKGPGLANYIQETQYF. CDR3 DNA: TGTGCCAGCAAGGGACCGGGACTAGCGAACTATATTCAAGAGACCCAGTACTTC.